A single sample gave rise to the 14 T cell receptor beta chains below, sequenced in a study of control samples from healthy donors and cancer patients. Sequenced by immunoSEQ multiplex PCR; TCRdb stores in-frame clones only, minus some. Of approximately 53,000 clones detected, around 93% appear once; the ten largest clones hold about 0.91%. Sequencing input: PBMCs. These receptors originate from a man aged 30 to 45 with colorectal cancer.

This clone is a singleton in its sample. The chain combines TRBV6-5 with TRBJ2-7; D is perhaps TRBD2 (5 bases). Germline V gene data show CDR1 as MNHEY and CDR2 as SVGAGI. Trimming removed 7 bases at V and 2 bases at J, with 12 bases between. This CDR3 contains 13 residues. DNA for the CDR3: TGTGCCAGCATTCCCCGAGCGGCCTACGAGCAGTACTTC. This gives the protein CASIPRAAYEQYF.

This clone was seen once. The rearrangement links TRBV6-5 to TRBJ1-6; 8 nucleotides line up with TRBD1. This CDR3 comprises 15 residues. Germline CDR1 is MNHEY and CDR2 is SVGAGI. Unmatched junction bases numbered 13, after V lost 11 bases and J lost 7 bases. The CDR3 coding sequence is TGTGCCGCAAAGGCAGTCGACAGGGGCAATTCACCCCTCCACTTT. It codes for CAAKAVDRGNSPLHF.

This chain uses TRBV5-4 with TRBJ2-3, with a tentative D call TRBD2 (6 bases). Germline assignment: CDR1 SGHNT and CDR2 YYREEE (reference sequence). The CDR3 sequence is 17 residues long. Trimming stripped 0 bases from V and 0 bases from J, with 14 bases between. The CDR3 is CASSLDLGTLSTDTQYF. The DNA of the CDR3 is TGTGCCAGCAGCTTGGACCTAGGGACTTTAAGCACAGATACGCAGTATTTT.

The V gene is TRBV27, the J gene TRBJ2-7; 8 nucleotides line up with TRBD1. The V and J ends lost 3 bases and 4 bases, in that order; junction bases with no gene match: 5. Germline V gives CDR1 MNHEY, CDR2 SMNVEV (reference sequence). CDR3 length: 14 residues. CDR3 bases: TGTGCCAGCAGTTTCCCAGGGGGCGAATACGAGCAGTACTTC. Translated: CASSFPGGEYEQYF.

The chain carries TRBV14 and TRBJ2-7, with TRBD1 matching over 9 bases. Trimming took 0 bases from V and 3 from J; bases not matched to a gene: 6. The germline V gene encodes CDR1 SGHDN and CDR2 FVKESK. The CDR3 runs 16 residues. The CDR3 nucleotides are TGTGCCAGCAGCCAAGAACAGGGGGCCAAGGTCTACGAGCAGTACGTC. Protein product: CASSQEQGAKVYEQYV.

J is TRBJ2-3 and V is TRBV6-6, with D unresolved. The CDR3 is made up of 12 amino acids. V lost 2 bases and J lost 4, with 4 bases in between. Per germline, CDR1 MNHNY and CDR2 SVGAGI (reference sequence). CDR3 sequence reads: CASSYRADTQYF. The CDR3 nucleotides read TGTGCCAGCAGTTACAGGGCAGATACGCAGTATTTT.

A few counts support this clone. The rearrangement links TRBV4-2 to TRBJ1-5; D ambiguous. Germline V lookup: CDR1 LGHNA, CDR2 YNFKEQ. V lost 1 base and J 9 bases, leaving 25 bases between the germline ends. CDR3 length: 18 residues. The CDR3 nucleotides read TGTGCCAGCAGCCAAGGGCCGCCCGGGGTCCGCGATATTCGGCCCCAGCATTTT. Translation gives CASSQGPPGVRDIRPQHF.

This chain's CDR3 is CASSPQQVGELFF. CDR3 nucleotide sequence: TGTGCCAGCTCACCACAACAGGTCGGGGAGCTGTTTTTT. The V gene is TRBV18, the J gene TRBJ2-2, with D possibly TRBD1 on 5 matching bases. Trimming pared 1 base from V and 7 bases from J, leaving 7 bases between. Germline V CDR1 and CDR2: KGHSH, LQKENI. This CDR3 has 13 amino acids.

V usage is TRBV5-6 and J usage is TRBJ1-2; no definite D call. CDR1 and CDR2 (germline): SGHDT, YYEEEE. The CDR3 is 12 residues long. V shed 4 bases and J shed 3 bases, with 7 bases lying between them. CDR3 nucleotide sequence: TGTGCCAGCAGCCCGAGGGACTATGGCTACACCTTC. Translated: CASSPRDYGYTF.

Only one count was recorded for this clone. The CDR3 sequence: CAISESGQGAPIEQYF. DNA for the CDR3: TGTGCCATCAGTGAGTCGGGACAGGGGGCCCCTATTGAGCAGTACTTC. The gene calls are TRBV10-3 and TRBJ2-7, with TRBD1 matching over 12 bases. Germline values: CDR1 ENHRY, CDR2 SYGVKD. Losses at the gene ends were 0 bases for V and 7 bases for J; bases not matched to a gene: 7. The CDR3 extends over 16 amino acids.

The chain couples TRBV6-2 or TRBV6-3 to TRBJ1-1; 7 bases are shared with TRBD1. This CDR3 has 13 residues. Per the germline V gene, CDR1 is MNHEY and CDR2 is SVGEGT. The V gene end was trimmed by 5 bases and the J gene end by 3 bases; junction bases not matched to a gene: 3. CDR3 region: CASSDQGDTEAFF. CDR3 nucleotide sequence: TGTGCCAGCAGTGACCAGGGGGACACTGAAGCTTTCTTT.

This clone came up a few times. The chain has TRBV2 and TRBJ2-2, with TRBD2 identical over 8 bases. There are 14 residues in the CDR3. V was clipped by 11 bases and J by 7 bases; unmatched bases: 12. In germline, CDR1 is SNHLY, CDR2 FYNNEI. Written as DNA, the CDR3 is TGTGCCTCCCTCGGGGGACTAGGGGGCGGGGAGCTGTTTTTT. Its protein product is CASLGGLGGGELFF.

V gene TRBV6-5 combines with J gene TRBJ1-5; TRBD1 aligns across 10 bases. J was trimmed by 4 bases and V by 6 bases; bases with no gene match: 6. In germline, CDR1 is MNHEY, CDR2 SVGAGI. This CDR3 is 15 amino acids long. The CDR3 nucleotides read TGTGCCAGCAGCCCGGGACAGGGGTGGAATCAGCCCCAGCATTTT. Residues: CASSPGQGWNQPQHF.

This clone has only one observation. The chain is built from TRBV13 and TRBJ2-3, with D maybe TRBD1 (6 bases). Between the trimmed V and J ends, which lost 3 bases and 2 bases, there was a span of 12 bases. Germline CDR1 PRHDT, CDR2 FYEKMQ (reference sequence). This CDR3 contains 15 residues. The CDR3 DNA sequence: TGTGCCAGCAGCTTTCAGGGGCTTCCCACAGATACGCAGTATTTT. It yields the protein CASSFQGLPTDTQYF.